This T cell receptor (beta chain) was captured in a study of T cell changes during pregnancy in multiple sclerosis. V gave up 6 bases and J gave up 3 bases; unmatched junction bases: 15. Germline values: CDR1 SGHRS, CDR2 YFSETQ. There are 18 residues in the CDR3. Libraries were prepared by immunoSEQ multiplex PCR; TCRdb keeps only in-frame clonotypes and omits some of them. The table lists around 43,000 clones, approximately 90% of them singletons. This clone was detected only once. The chain employs TRBV5-1 and TRBJ2-1, with 10 bases identical to TRBD2. The TCR was taken from a female donor with multiple sclerosis, enrolled in a pregnancy study. Sequenced here: CD4+ T cells from peripheral blood mononuclear cells, sampled before pregnancy. In DNA form, the CDR3 reads TGCGCCAGCAAGGGGGCTAGCGGGAGAGGGGCCCTCTACAATGAGCAGTTCTTC. It codes for CASKGASGRGALYNEQFF.